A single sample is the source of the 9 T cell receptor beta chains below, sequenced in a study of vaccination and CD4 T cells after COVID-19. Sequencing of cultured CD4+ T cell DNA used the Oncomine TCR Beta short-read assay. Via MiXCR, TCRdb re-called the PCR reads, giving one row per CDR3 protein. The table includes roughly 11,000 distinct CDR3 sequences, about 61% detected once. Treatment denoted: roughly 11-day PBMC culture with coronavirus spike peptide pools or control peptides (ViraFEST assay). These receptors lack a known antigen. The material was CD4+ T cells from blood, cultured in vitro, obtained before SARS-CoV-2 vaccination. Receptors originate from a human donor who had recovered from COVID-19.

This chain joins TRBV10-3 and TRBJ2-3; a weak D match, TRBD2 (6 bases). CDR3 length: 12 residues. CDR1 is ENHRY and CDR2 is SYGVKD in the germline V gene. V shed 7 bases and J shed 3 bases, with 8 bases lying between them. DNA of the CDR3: TGTGCCATCATGGAGGGAACAGATACGCAGTATTTT. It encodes CAIMEGTDTQYF.

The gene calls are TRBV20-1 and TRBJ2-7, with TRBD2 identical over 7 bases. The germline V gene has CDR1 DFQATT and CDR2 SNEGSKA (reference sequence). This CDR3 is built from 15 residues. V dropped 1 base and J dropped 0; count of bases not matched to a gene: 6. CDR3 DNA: TGCAGTGCTAGAGCCGGGAGGCTTCTCTCCTACGAGCAGTACTTC. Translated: CSARAGRLLSYEQYF.

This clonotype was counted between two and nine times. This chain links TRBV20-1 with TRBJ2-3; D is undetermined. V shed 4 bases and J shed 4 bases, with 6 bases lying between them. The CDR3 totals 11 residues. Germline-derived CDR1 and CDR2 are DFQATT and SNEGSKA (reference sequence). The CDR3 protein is CSAKHADTQYF. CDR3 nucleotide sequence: TGCAGTGCTAAGCACGCAGATACGCAGTATTTT.

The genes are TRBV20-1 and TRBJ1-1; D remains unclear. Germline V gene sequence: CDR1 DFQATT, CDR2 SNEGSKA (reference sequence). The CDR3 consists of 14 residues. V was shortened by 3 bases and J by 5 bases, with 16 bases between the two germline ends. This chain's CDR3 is CSASPRSSLTEAFF. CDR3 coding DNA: TGCAGTGCTAGCCCGAGGTCCTCGCTAACTGAAGCTTTCTTT.

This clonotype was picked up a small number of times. CDR3: CASSFPLGAGGNTGELFF. CDR3 nucleotides: TGTGCCAGCAGCTTTCCTCTAGGAGCGGGAGGGAACACCGGGGAGCTGTTTTTT. The gene calls are TRBV7-9 and TRBJ2-2, with 9 bases identical to TRBD2. Unmatched junction bases numbered 9, after V lost 3 bases and J lost 1 base. Germline loops: CDR1 SEHNR, CDR2 FQNEAQ (reference sequence). CDR3 size: 18 residues.

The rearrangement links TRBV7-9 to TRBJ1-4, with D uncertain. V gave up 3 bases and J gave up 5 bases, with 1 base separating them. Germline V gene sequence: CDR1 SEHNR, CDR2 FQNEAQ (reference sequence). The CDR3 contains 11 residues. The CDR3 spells CASSLNEKLFF. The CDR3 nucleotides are TGTGCCAGCAGCTTGAATGAAAAACTGTTTTTT.

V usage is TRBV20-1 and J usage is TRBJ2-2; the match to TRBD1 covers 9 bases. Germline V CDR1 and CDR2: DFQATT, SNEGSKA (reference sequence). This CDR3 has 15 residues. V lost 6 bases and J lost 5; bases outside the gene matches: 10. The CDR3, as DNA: TGCAGTGCCACGGACAGGGGTTTTGGGACCGGGGAGCTGTTTTTT. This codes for CSATDRGFGTGELFF.

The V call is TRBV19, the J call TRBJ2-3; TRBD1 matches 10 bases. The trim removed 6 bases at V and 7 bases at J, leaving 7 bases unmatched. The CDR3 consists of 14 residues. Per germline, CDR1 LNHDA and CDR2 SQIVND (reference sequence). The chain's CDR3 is CASRLTGGSHTQYF. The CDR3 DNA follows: TGTGCCAGTAGGCTGACAGGGGGCAGCCATACGCAGTATTTT.

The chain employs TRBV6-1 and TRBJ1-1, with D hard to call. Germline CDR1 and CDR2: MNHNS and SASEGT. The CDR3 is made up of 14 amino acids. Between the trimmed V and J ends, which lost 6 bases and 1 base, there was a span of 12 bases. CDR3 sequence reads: CASSFDPRNTEAFF. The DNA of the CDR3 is TGTGCCAGCAGCTTCGACCCTCGGAACACTGAAGCTTTCTTT.